This T cell receptor (beta chain) was found in a study of blood T cell repertoires in COVID-19. This clone was seen only a few times. The assay was immunoSEQ multiplex PCR, and TCRdb's table has in-frame clones only and misses some. Among about 250,000 clones listed, about nine tenths were seen once. CDR3 size: 15 residues. V lost 0 bases and J 8 bases, leaving 17 bases between the germline ends. Germline assignment: CDR1 SGDLS and CDR2 YYNGEE. The gene calls are TRBV9 and TRBJ1-2; no definite D call. The sequence came from a man aged 40-50 years who had recovered from COVID-19. Sequencing input: PBMCs or T cells enriched from blood (not recorded which). CDR3 amino acids: CASSVDVQAPGGYTF. The CDR3 region has the DNA TGTGCCAGCAGCGTAGACGTCCAGGCCCCGGGGGGCTACACCTTC.